This TCR beta chain came from a study of blood T cell repertoires in COVID-19. Study details: Whether acute or convalescent, the COVID-19 samples came from the United States, Italy and Spain.

This clone was counted ten times or more. Sequencing used immunoSEQ multiplex PCR; TCRdb keeps in-frame clones, though not all of them. The repertoire holds more than 95,000 clones, with roughly 79% as singletons. Germline lookup yields CDR1 MNHEY and CDR2 SMNVEV (reference sequence). This CDR3 spans 15 amino acids. V lost 3 bases to trimming and J lost 5 bases, with 17 bases between them. This TCR derives from a man aged 65 to 85 with active or convalescent COVID-19. V and J are TRBV27 and TRBJ2-7; a possible D gene is TRBD1 (5 bases). Sequences were obtained from peripheral blood. The CDR3 here is CASSFRSGIGDEQYF. DNA for the CDR3: TGTGCCAGCAGTTTTCGGTCAGGGATTGGCGACGAGCAGTACTTC.